This T cell receptor (beta chain) was found in a study of CD8 T cells in ankylosing spondylitis (TCRdb year 2017). In the study overall: The study profiled T cell receptor beta repertoires in healthy donors and ankylosing spondylitis patients to find disease-linked TCR variants. The full study cohort comprised 20 to 25 ankylosing spondylitis patients and roughly 110 healthy donors. Peripheral blood was sampled, and synovial fluid was also collected from ankylosing spondylitis patients. What the study reported, not specific to this receptor: In peripheral blood, the disease-linked clones were found at relatively low frequencies and had a CD8+ phenotype. The disease-linked clones were reported to be significantly enriched in matched synovial fluid samples from ankylosing spondylitis patients. Some motif variants were previously reported in synovial fluid and blood of reactive arthritis patients, suggesting common disease-initiation mechanisms. Blood from ankylosing spondylitis patients appeared to be characterized by a TCR beta motif made up of about 8 highly homologous amino acid variants.

Sequencer: Illumina HiSeq 2500. Quantitative 5'-RACE with molecular barcodes was the method used to prepare the TCR beta libraries. The study's processing was this. To identify disease-linked TCR variants, a new computational method was used, one built on a probabilistic model of VDJ rearrangement. Clones were called with MiXCR by TCRdb after fastp trimmed the public reads at Q25, and only in-frame beta chains were retained. Each CDR3 protein appears once, grouped with its most common genes and DNA. The authors' filters were not applied to this entry. The sample records some 200,000 distinct CDR3 sequences, roughly 13% of which are singletons. The ten largest account for approximately 15% of the sample. From a lookup of the germline V gene, CDR1 and CDR2 are SQVTM and ANQGSEA. The V end gives up 3 bases and the J end 4 bases, leaving 8 bases in the junction not matched to a gene. The CDR3 holds 15 amino acids from the cysteine to the phenylalanine. The read is trimmed to its CDR3 DNA, 45 bases read in frame from base 1.

A word on this clonotype: It has no known antigen specificity. No per-base quality is available; no much larger clone lies one base away.

This clonotype originated in a male donor with ankylosing spondylitis or in good health (not recorded which). In this chain, TRBV29-1 is recombined with TRBJ2-5, with 10 central nucleotides matching TRBD1. The material sequenced was blood, either unsorted or a sorted T cell fraction (not recorded which). The nucleotide sequence is TGCAGCGTTGAGGGGACAGGGGATATCGGAGAGACCCAGTACTTC. It codes for CSVEGTGDIGETQYF.